This TCR beta chain was captured in a study of cytomegalovirus exposure and HLA in healthy donors. CDR1 SGHRS and CDR2 YFSETQ come from the germline V gene. The V end lost 4 bases, the J end lost 0 bases, and 19 bases lay between the germline ends. This CDR3 contains 18 residues. Sequenced by immunoSEQ multiplex PCR; TCRdb stores in-frame clones only, minus some. The table has 70,000 or so clones, approximately 95% seen once. The sequenced sample was PBMCs. This clonotype was sampled from a man aged 18 to 35 in good health and CMV-seropositive. The chain employs TRBV5-1 and TRBJ2-2, with D tentatively TRBD1 (5 bases). CDR3 sequence: CASSQGGTSRTNTGELFF. CDR3 DNA: TGCGCCAGCAGCCAGGGCGGTACAAGCAGGACGAACACCGGGGAGCTGTTTTTT.